This T cell receptor (beta chain) was sequenced in a study of blood T cells in healthy people across ages. Points from the study as a whole: Without sorted subsets, naive and antigen-experienced compartments could not be conclusively compared. Diversity was higher, and naive CD4+ cells more numerous, in long-lived donors than in aged donors.

This clonotype was seen a handful of times. Its antigen is undetermined. This CDR3 region has 13 residues. Trimming cost V 6 bases and J 7 bases, with 13 bases left between them. Germline values: CDR1 MNHEY, CDR2 SMNVEV (reference sequence). A second PCR, run for about 7 to 11 cycles, used a sample-barcoded 5' primer plus a J-beta primer mix. Any given sample supplied a minimum of 3 million CDR3-containing paired-end reads. TCRdb redid the calling of the 5' RACE reads with MiXCR, one entry per CDR3 protein. The data hold some 860,000 distinct CDR3 sequences, with 45% to 70% observed a single time. Every sample gave at least 5 micrograms of total RNA when it was extracted.

The chain has TRBV27 and TRBJ2-4; D is unclear. Sequenced: blood. The TCR originated in a man aged 35-49 years in good health. The CDR3 loop reads CASRQNLGNIQYF. The CDR3 DNA sequence: TGTGCCAGCAGGCAGAATCTGGGGAACATTCAGTACTTC.